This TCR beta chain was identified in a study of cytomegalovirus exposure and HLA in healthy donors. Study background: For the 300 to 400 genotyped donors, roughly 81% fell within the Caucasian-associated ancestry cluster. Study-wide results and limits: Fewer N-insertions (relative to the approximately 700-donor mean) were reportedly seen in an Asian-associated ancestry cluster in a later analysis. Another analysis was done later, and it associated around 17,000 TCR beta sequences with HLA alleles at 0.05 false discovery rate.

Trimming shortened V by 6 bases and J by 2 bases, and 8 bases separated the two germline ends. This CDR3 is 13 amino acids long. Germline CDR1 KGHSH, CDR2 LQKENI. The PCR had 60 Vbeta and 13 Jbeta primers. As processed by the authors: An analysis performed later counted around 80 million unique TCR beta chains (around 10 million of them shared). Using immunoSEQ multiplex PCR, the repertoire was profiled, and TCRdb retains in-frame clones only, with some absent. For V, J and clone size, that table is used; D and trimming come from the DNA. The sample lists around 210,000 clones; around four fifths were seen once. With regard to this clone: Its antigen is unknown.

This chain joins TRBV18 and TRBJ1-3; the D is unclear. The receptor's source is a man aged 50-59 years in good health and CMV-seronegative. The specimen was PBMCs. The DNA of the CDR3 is TGTGCCAGCTCGCGGGAGCCTGGAAACACCATATATTTT. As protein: CASSREPGNTIYF.